This T cell receptor (beta chain) appears in the sequencing data of a study of T-cell reconstitution after alpha-beta-depleted transplantation in children. To note about this clonotype: A read error may explain this, as a much larger clone is one base away.

For TCRbeta, the library was prepared with unique molecular identifiers. From the PCR reads, TCRdb called clonotypes with MiXCR, one entry per CDR3 protein. The sample lists fewer than 400,000 distinct CDR3 sequences, about a fifth seen once, with 3.8% in the top ten. The CDR3 consists of 13 residues. Trimming pared 1 base from V and 4 bases from J, leaving 3 bases between. Per the germline V gene, CDR1 is SGDLS and CDR2 is YYNGEE. The chain carries TRBV9 and TRBJ2-6; D gene unclear. This TCR came from a human donor who donated a stem cell graft to a child with acute myeloid leukemia. The sequences come from PBMCs from the stem cell graft donor, collected from the stem cell graft. The CDR3 reads CASSVQGANVLTF. The DNA of the CDR3 is TGTGCCAGCAGCGTACAAGGGGCCAACGTCCTGACTTTC. Complete variable domain (other parts from reference TRBV9 and TRBJ2-6): DSGVTQTPKHLITATGQRVTLRCSPRSGDLSVYWYQQSLDQGLQFLIQYYNGEERAKGNILERFSAQQFPDLHSELNLSSLELGDSALYFCASSVQGANVLTFGAGSRLTVL.